A selection of T cell receptor beta chains follows, all from one sample in a study of blood T cell repertoires in COVID-19. This table comes from immunoSEQ multiplex PCR, and its TCRdb copy is limited to in-frame clones, with some not included. The data contain 150,000 to 200,000 clones, roughly 91% of them singletons. Sequencing input: peripheral blood. All receptors come from a human donor in a cohort sampled during active COVID-19. Each CDR3 is given with its conserved first and last residue. A D gene is named only where the DNA matches it firmly. For some rows the clone size is stated as once, few or many, or as a class when expanded; others skip it.

J	D	V	size	CDR3	DNA
TRBJ2-7	-	TRBV7-2	few	CASSLGLVLSYEQYF	TGTGCCAGCAGCTTAGGACTAGTTCTATCCTACGAGCAGTACTTC
TRBJ2-2	-	TRBV6-5	-	CASSSRHRTGELFF	TGTGCCAGCAGTTCGCGACACCGAACCGGGGAGCTGTTTTTT
TRBJ2-4	TRBD2	TRBV10-1	once	CASSLRAGDIQYF	TGCGCCAGCAGTCTCCGAGCGGGGGACATTCAGTACTTC
TRBJ1-6	TRBD1	TRBV18	-	CASQDRGDSPLHF	TGTGCCAGCCAAGACAGGGGTGATTCACCCCTCCACTTT
TRBJ2-4	-	TRBV5-1	-	CASSGQGFGKNIQYF	TGCGCCAGCAGCGGTCAGGGGTTTGGCAAAAACATTCAGTACTTC
TRBJ1-2	-	TRBV30	-	CACLVHGEANYGYTF	TGTGCCTGCCTCGTGCACGGGGAGGCTAACTATGGCTACACCTTC
TRBJ2-7	TRBD1	TRBV10-1	-	CASSESRGLEQYF	TGCGCCAGCAGTGAGTCGAGGGGGCTCGAGCAGTACTTC
TRBJ2-1	-	TRBV28	-	CASSSLGQGKAGGPGEQFF	TGTGCCAGCAGTTCTTTGGGACAGGGAAAAGCGGGAGGGCCGGGTGAGCAGTTCTTC
TRBJ1-1	-	TRBV10-1	few	CASSVGRSNTEAFF	TGCGCCAGCAGTGTGGGGCGGTCGAACACTGAAGCTTTCTTT
TRBJ1-1	TRBD1	TRBV5-5	-	CASSSDRVIAEAFF	TGTGCCAGCAGCTCTGACAGGGTAATTGCTGAAGCTTTCTTT
TRBJ1-6	TRBD1	TRBV3-1/TRBV3-2	-	CASSQAGQGFSYNSPLHF	TGTGCCAGCAGCCAAGCGGGACAGGGATTCTCCTATAATTCACCCCTCCACTTT
TRBJ1-6	TRBD1	TRBV12-3/TRBV12-4	once	CASSLAASGQALF	TGTGCCAGCAGTTTAGCTGCATCGGGACAGGCCCTCTTT
TRBJ2-1	-	TRBV10-2	-	CASSDRQYNEQFF	TGCGCCAGCAGTGACCGACAATACAATGAGCAGTTCTTC
TRBJ2-7	TRBD1	TRBV6-2/TRBV6-3	few	CASSLTGHSTGRYEQYF	TGTGCCAGCAGCCTTACCGGCCACTCGACAGGGCGCTACGAGCAGTACTTC
TRBJ2-5	TRBD1	TRBV5-6	-	CASSRQGLETQYF	TGTGCCAGCAGCCGACAGGGTTTGGAGACCCAGTACTTC
TRBJ2-7	-	TRBV3-1/TRBV3-2	-	CASSQGRDRHF	TGTGCCAGCAGCCAAGGGAGAGATCGGCACTTC
TRBJ2-1	TRBD1	TRBV5-1	-	CASSWDRAYNEQFF	TGCGCCAGCAGCTGGGACAGAGCCTACAATGAGCAGTTCTTC
TRBJ1-4	-	TRBV19	-	CASRKSTDNEKLFF	TGTGCCAGTAGAAAATCGACTGATAATGAAAAACTGTTTTTT
TRBJ2-3	-	TRBV3-1/TRBV3-2	-	CASSQDAGRTDTQYF	TGTGCCAGCAGCCAAGATGCCGGGAGAACAGATACGCAGTATTTT
TRBJ1-4	TRBD1	TRBV7-9	-	CASGRTGGPATNEKLFF	TGTGCCAGCGGGAGGACAGGGGGGCCTGCAACTAATGAAAAACTGTTTTTT
TRBJ1-1	TRBD1	TRBV5-6	-	CASSLGTQGVNTEAFF	TGTGCCAGCAGCTTGGGCACCCAGGGGGTGAACACTGAAGCTTTCTTT
TRBJ2-5	TRBD1	TRBV5-1	once	CASSWGDRGGETQYF	TGCGCCAGCAGCTGGGGGGACAGGGGAGGCGAGACCCAGTACTTC
TRBJ2-7	-	TRBV6-2/TRBV6-3	-	CASSFPGSEQYF	TGTGCCAGCAGTTTCCCGGGGAGCGAGCAGTACTTC
TRBJ1-3	-	TRBV11-2	-	CASSLGGKTRNTIYF	TGTGCCAGCAGCTTAGGGGGCAAAACGCGAAACACCATATATTTT
TRBJ1-2	TRBD1	TRBV19	-	CASSLRGPYGYTF	TGTGCCAGTAGTCTCAGGGGGCCCTATGGCTACACCTTC
TRBJ1-5	-	TRBV10-1	-	CARTGLFNNQPQHF	TGCGCCAGGACAGGTCTATTTAACAATCAGCCCCAGCATTTT
TRBJ2-5	TRBD2	TRBV6-4	-	CASTRLAEGETQYF	TGTGCCAGCACCCGACTAGCGGAGGGGGAGACCCAGTACTTC
TRBJ2-7	-	TRBV23-1	-	CASSPGEQYF	TGCGCCAGCAGCCCCGGGGAGCAGTACTTC
TRBJ1-1	TRBD1	TRBV10-3	-	CAISLTGQEAFF	TGTGCCATCAGTCTGACAGGGCAAGAAGCTTTCTTT
TRBJ2-7	TRBD1	TRBV19	-	CASSDRGLHYEQYF	TGTGCCAGTTCCGACAGGGGGCTTCACTACGAGCAGTACTTC
TRBJ1-1	TRBD1	TRBV7-2	-	CASSLMRQGANTEAFF	TGTGCCAGCAGCTTAATGAGACAGGGGGCGAACACTGAAGCTTTCTTT
TRBJ2-1	TRBD1	TRBV19	-	CASSIYLRGNNNEQFF	TGTGCCAGTAGCATTTACCTCAGGGGGAACAACAATGAGCAGTTCTTC
TRBJ1-4	TRBD1	TRBV2	-	CASSFGDRGTNEKLFF	TGTGCCAGCAGTTTTGGGGACAGGGGGACTAATGAAAAACTGTTTTTT
TRBJ1-5	-	TRBV28	-	CASSQDIYQPQHF	TGTGCCAGCTCCCAGGACATCTATCAGCCCCAGCATTTT
TRBJ1-5	-	TRBV7-9	-	CASSLAREINQPQHF	TGTGCCAGCAGCTTAGCCCGGGAGATTAATCAGCCCCAGCATTTT
TRBJ1-5	-	TRBV19	-	CASSIIGVTQPQHF	TGTGCCAGTAGTATCATCGGAGTGACTCAGCCCCAGCATTTT
TRBJ1-5	TRBD1	TRBV7-2	-	CASSLVGTGGNQPQHF	TGTGCCAGCAGCTTAGTCGGGACAGGGGGGAATCAGCCCCAGCATTTT
TRBJ1-6	TRBD1	TRBV27	-	CASRWTGEGSPLHF	TGTGCCAGCAGGTGGACAGGGGAAGGCTCACCCCTCCACTTT
TRBJ1-4	TRBD1	TRBV7-8	-	CASSHPPGQGETNEKLFF	TGTGCCAGCAGCCACCCCCCGGGACAGGGGGAGACTAATGAAAAACTGTTTTTT
TRBJ1-1	-	TRBV27	-	CASSHREERYTEAFF	TGTGCCAGCAGCCATAGGGAGGAGCGGTACACTGAAGCTTTCTTT
TRBJ2-3	-	TRBV3-1/TRBV3-2	-	CASSQGLAGSSTDTQYF	TGTGCCAGCAGCCAAGGCCTGGCGGGATCTAGCACAGATACGCAGTATTTT
TRBJ2-5	TRBD1	TRBV19	-	CASSIGTGRRETQYF	TGTGCCAGTAGTATAGGGACAGGTCGGCGGGAGACCCAGTACTTC